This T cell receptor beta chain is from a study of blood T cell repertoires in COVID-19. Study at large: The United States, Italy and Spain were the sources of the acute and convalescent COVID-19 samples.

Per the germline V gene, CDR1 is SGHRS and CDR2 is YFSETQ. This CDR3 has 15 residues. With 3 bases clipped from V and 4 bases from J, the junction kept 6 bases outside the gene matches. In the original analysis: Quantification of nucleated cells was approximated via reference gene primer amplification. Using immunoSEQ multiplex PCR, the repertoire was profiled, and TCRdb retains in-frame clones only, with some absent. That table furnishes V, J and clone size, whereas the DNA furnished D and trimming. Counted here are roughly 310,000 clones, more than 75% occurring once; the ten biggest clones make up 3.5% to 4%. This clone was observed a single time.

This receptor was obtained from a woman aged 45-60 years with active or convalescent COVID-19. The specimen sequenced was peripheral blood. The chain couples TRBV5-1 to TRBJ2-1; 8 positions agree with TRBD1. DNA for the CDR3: TGCGCCAGCAGCTCCGGACAGGGTTGGTACAATGAGCAGTTCTTC. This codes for CASSSGQGWYNEQFF.